Each of the 15 T cell receptor beta chains below was sequenced from the same sample in a study of cytomegalovirus exposure and HLA in healthy donors. PCR involved 60 Vbeta and 13 Jbeta primers. Libraries were prepared by immunoSEQ multiplex PCR; TCRdb keeps only in-frame clonotypes and omits some of them. The sample holds 80,000 to 100,000 clones, over 60% seen once. The specimen sequenced was PBMCs. These receptors originate from a male donor in good health and CMV-seropositive.

V is TRBV9 and J is TRBJ2-7; 8 bases fit TRBD2. Trimming at V came to 0 bases and at J to 3 bases, leaving 2 bases not matched to a gene. CDR3 length: 14 residues. Germline assignment: CDR1 SGDLS and CDR2 YYNGEE. This CDR3 reads CASSVGAGVYEQYF. CDR3 bases: TGTGCCAGCAGCGTAGGAGCGGGGGTCTACGAGCAGTACTTC.

This clone was observed a handful of times. The genes are TRBV5-6 and TRBJ2-7, with TRBD2 matching 12 bases. The CDR3 has 16 residues. V gave up 4 bases and J gave up 2 bases; unmatched junction bases: 7. CDR1 SGHDT and CDR2 YYEEEE come from the germline V gene. CDR3 sequence: CASSAGLAGRTYEQYF. The CDR3, as DNA: TGTGCCAGCAGCGCCGGACTAGCGGGGAGAACCTACGAGCAGTACTTC.

This clone has only a few counts. J is TRBJ1-5 and V is TRBV30, with unresolved D. CDR3 length equals 14 residues. Germline V gives CDR1 GTSNPN, CDR2 SVGIG (reference sequence). V lost 0 bases and J 3 bases, leaving 9 bases between the germline ends. The CDR3 sequence is CAWSVNSLNQPQHF. DNA for the CDR3: TGTGCCTGGAGTGTAAACAGTCTCAATCAGCCCCAGCATTTT.

The chain carries TRBV7-8 and TRBJ1-5; TRBD1 matches at 7 bases. V gave up 2 bases and J gave up 3 bases; unmatched junction bases: 7. CDR1 and CDR2 from the germline V gene are SGHVS and FQNEAQ. This CDR3 spans 16 amino acids. This CDR3 is CASSLLRQGHNQPQHF. CDR3 sequence (DNA): TGTGCCAGCAGCTTATTGAGACAGGGTCACAATCAGCCCCAGCATTTT. The complete variable domain, with remaining parts taken from reference TRBV7-8 and TRBJ1-5, reads GAGVSQSPRYKVAKRGQDVALRCDPISGHVSLFWYQQALGQGPEFLTYFQNEAQLDKSGLPSDRFFAERPEGSVSTLKIQRTQQEDSAVYLCASSLLRQGHNQPQHFGDGTRLSIL.

The J gene is TRBJ1-1, the V gene TRBV7-9; D gene uncertain. Germline loops: CDR1 SEHNR, CDR2 FQNEAQ (reference sequence). CDR3 length: 13 residues. The germline V and J ends were trimmed by 5 bases and 1 base, with 8 bases remaining between them. The CDR3 bases are TGTGCCAGCAGCGGGTCAGGGAACACTGAAGCTTTCTTT. Translation gives CASSGSGNTEAFF.

This chain joins TRBV7-3 and TRBJ2-1; D gene ambiguous. V was clipped by 0 bases and J by 8 bases, with 11 bases between them. Germline-derived CDR1 and CDR2 are SGHTA and FQGTGA. The CDR3 runs to 14 residues. CDR3 coding DNA: TGTGCCAGCAGCTTAACTAGCTTGGCCGATGAGCAGTTCTTC. Translating gives CASSLTSLADEQFF.

In DNA form, the CDR3 reads TGTGCCACCCGGGACACCTTCTTTTCTGAAGCTTTCTTT. It yields the protein CATRDTFFSEAFF. The chain combines TRBV19 with TRBJ1-1, with a tentative D call TRBD1 (6 bases). The V gene lost 10 bases and the J gene lost 6 bases, with 18 bases spanning the gap. Germline V gene data show CDR1 as LNHDA and CDR2 as SQIVND (reference sequence). The CDR3 consists of 13 residues.

The chain employs TRBV5-1 and TRBJ1-2; D unclear. The CDR3 runs to 13 residues. Trimming removed 0 bases from V and 6 bases from J, with 9 bases in between. From germline, CDR1 is SGHRS and CDR2 YFSETQ. CDR3 protein: CASSLDALDGYTF. CDR3 DNA sequence: TGCGCCAGCAGCTTGGATGCGTTAGATGGCTACACCTTC.

V is TRBV27 and J is TRBJ1-1; 9 nucleotides line up with TRBD1. In germline, CDR1 is MNHEY, CDR2 SMNVEV (reference sequence). The CDR3 has 17 amino acids. Trimming cost V 2 bases and J 2 bases; bases outside gene matches: 9. CDR3 DNA sequence: TGTGCCAGCAGTTTACTGCCGGGACAGGGAGGAAACACTGAAGCTTTCTTT. This sequence encodes CASSLLPGQGGNTEAFF.

The genes are TRBV30 and TRBJ2-1; D perhaps matches TRBD1 (6 bases). Trimming pared 2 bases from V and 7 bases from J, leaving 12 bases between. CDR3 length: 13 amino acids. CDR1 is GTSNPN, CDR2 SVGIG, per germline (reference sequence). The CDR3 loop is CAWSKGVRNEQFF. CDR3 sequence (DNA): TGTGCCTGGAGTAAGGGGGTGCGGAATGAGCAGTTCTTC.

The chain couples TRBV4-1 to TRBJ1-6, with 7 nucleotides matching TRBD1. V was pared by 6 bases and J by 0 bases, with 5 bases of the junction left unmatched. The CDR3 consists of 16 residues. Germline CDR1 reads MGHRA; CDR2 reads YSYEKL. The CDR3 region is CASRTGESSYNSPLHF. The CDR3 nucleotides read TGCGCCAGCAGAACAGGGGAGAGCTCCTATAATTCACCCCTCCACTTT.

V is TRBV11-1 and J is TRBJ2-1; 10 bases are shared with TRBD1. CDR3 size: 15 residues. With 5 bases clipped from V and 6 bases from J, the junction kept 7 bases outside the gene matches. Germline loops: CDR1 SGHAT, CDR2 FQDESV (reference sequence). CDR3 DNA sequence: TGTGCCAGCAGCCTCAGACAGGGGGCAAGCAATGAGCAGTTCTTC. Translating gives CASSLRQGASNEQFF.

The rearrangement joins TRBV30 to TRBJ2-1, with TRBD1 identical over 7 bases. Per the germline V gene, CDR1 is GTSNPN and CDR2 is SVGIG (reference sequence). This CDR3 is 12 amino acids long. J lost 9 bases, V lost 5 bases, and 7 bases had no gene match. DNA for the CDR3: TGTGCCTGGGGGCGAGGGGGCAGTGAGCAGTTCTTC. Protein sequence: CAWGRGGSEQFF.

The genes are TRBV30 and TRBJ1-1; no clear D. Trimming shortened V by 1 base and J by 5 bases, and 14 bases separated the two germline ends. The germline V gene encodes CDR1 GTSNPN and CDR2 SVGIG (reference sequence). The CDR3 loop spans 14 amino acids. CDR3: CAWSGGRSGTEAFF. Here the CDR3 DNA reads TGTGCCTGGAGTGGAGGCAGGTCGGGGACTGAAGCTTTCTTT.

The CDR3 spells CASSYLGRGDGYTF. As DNA, the CDR3 is TGTGCCAGCAGTTATCTAGGCAGGGGTGATGGCTACACCTTC. The genes are TRBV6-6 and TRBJ1-2, with D tentatively TRBD1 (6 bases). The CDR3 runs to 14 residues. CDR1 and CDR2 from the germline V gene are MNHNY and SVGAGI (reference sequence). V lost 3 bases and J lost 6, with 14 bases in between.